These T cell receptor beta chains were read from a single sample in a study of blood T cell repertoires in COVID-19. Generated by immunoSEQ multiplex PCR, the TCRdb table keeps only in-frame clones and is missing some. The sample has about 260,000 clones, roughly 90% seen once; the top ten hold approximately 3%. The specimen was PBMCs or T cells enriched from blood (not recorded which). These receptors were taken from a man aged 35 to 55 who had been exposed to COVID-19. Both conserved end residues are part of each CDR3. The order of the fields is D gene, V gene, J gene, clone size, CDR3 DNA, CDR3 protein. A D gene is named only where the DNA matches it firmly. Clone size is stated in some rows and not others, as once, few, many or a class when expanded.

d_call: TRBD2
v_call: TRBV27
j_call: TRBJ2-2
clone_size: once
cdr3_nt: TGTGCCAGCAGTTTAGCGGGAGTGGGCGGGGAGCTGTTTTTT
cdr3_aa: CASSLAGVGGELFF

d_call: TRBD1
v_call: TRBV12-5
j_call: TRBJ1-6
clone_size: medium-sized
cdr3_nt: TGTGCTAGTGGTTTGGTCTTTCTACGGGACAGGGGTAATTCACCCCTCCACTTT
cdr3_aa: CASGLVFLRDRGNSPLHF

d_call: -
v_call: TRBV2
j_call: TRBJ1-4
clone_size: -
cdr3_nt: TGTGCCAGCAGTGAATTTGTGGGGCCGAGGGAAAAACTGTTTTTT
cdr3_aa: CASSEFVGPREKLFF

d_call: -
v_call: TRBV27
j_call: TRBJ1-1
clone_size: -
cdr3_nt: TGTGCCAGCAGTTTCAAAGGGGAAACTGAAGCTTTCTTT
cdr3_aa: CASSFKGETEAFF

d_call: TRBD1
v_call: TRBV7-9
j_call: TRBJ1-3
clone_size: -
cdr3_nt: TGTGCCAGCAGCCCAGGACAGGGAAGAGTCTCTGGAAACACCATATATTTT
cdr3_aa: CASSPGQGRVSGNTIYF

d_call: -
v_call: TRBV6-2/TRBV6-3
j_call: TRBJ2-5
clone_size: -
cdr3_nt: TGTGCCAGCAGTTACGGGGGACTGCCGCAAGAGACCCAGTACTTC
cdr3_aa: CASSYGGLPQETQYF

d_call: TRBD2
v_call: TRBV12-3/TRBV12-4
j_call: TRBJ2-1
clone_size: -
cdr3_nt: TGTGCCAGCAGTCCGGGACTAGCTCCCGAGCAGTTCTTC
cdr3_aa: CASSPGLAPEQFF

d_call: -
v_call: TRBV25-1
j_call: TRBJ1-2
clone_size: -
cdr3_nt: TGTGCCAGCAGTGAGACCGGGACATTAAGCTATGGCTACACCTTC
cdr3_aa: CASSETGTLSYGYTF

d_call: -
v_call: TRBV6-5
j_call: TRBJ1-1
clone_size: once
cdr3_nt: TGTGCCAGCAGCAGGGATGCTGAAGCTTTCTTT
cdr3_aa: CASSRDAEAFF

d_call: TRBD2
v_call: TRBV6-5
j_call: TRBJ2-2
clone_size: -
cdr3_nt: TGTGCCAGCAAGCGGGAGGCCGGCGGGGAGCTGTTTTTT
cdr3_aa: CASKREAGGELFF

d_call: TRBD2
v_call: TRBV5-1
j_call: TRBJ2-5
clone_size: -
cdr3_nt: TGCGCCAGCAGGTTGACTAGCGGGCAAGAGACCCAGTACTTC
cdr3_aa: CASRLTSGQETQYF

d_call: -
v_call: TRBV7-2
j_call: TRBJ1-5
clone_size: -
cdr3_nt: TGTGCCAGCAGCTTAGCGGGGGGGAATCAGCCCCAGCATTTT
cdr3_aa: CASSLAGGNQPQHF

d_call: -
v_call: TRBV27
j_call: TRBJ1-1
clone_size: -
cdr3_nt: TGTGCCAGCAGTTTATCGTTGGGGGGTAGTCGGCACACTGAAGCTTTCTTT
cdr3_aa: CASSLSLGGSRHTEAFF

d_call: -
v_call: TRBV28
j_call: TRBJ2-7
clone_size: -
cdr3_nt: TGTGCCAGCAGTTTAGACGGGGGTTTAAACTACGAGCAGTACTTC
cdr3_aa: CASSLDGGLNYEQYF

d_call: -
v_call: TRBV9
j_call: TRBJ2-3
clone_size: -
cdr3_nt: TGTGCCAGCAGCGTATTTCAGAGCACAGATACGCAGTATTTT
cdr3_aa: CASSVFQSTDTQYF

d_call: TRBD2
v_call: TRBV19
j_call: TRBJ2-5
clone_size: -
cdr3_nt: TGTGCCAGTAGTATCCCTCGGGCGGGAGAAGAGACCCAGTACTTC
cdr3_aa: CASSIPRAGEETQYF

d_call: -
v_call: TRBV2
j_call: TRBJ1-2
clone_size: -
cdr3_nt: TGTGCCAGCCGGACAGAATACTACTATGGCTACACCTTC
cdr3_aa: CASRTEYYYGYTF

d_call: -
v_call: TRBV7-9
j_call: TRBJ1-2
clone_size: few
cdr3_nt: TGTGCCAGCAGCTTCCCCCGGGGCCGGACAGCCCGGGCCTATGGCTACACCTTC
cdr3_aa: CASSFPRGRTARAYGYTF

d_call: TRBD1
v_call: TRBV28
j_call: TRBJ1-5
clone_size: -
cdr3_nt: TGTGCCAGCAGTCCGCGACACAGGGGACCTCAGCCCCAGCATTTT
cdr3_aa: CASSPRHRGPQPQHF

d_call: -
v_call: TRBV30
j_call: TRBJ2-1
clone_size: -
cdr3_nt: TGTGCCTGGGGCACGGGTCGGCTGTTCTTC
cdr3_aa: CAWGTGRLFF

d_call: -
v_call: TRBV10-1
j_call: TRBJ2-1
clone_size: -
cdr3_nt: TGCGCCAGCAGTGAGGAGTACAGGGCGGATGAGCAGTTCTTC
cdr3_aa: CASSEEYRADEQFF

d_call: -
v_call: TRBV19
j_call: TRBJ1-4
clone_size: -
cdr3_nt: TGTGCCAGTAGTACCTTGACAGGATTAGGGGAAAAACTGTTTTTT
cdr3_aa: CASSTLTGLGEKLFF

d_call: -
v_call: TRBV2
j_call: TRBJ1-2
clone_size: -
cdr3_nt: TGTGCCAGCACCCTCCGCAGGGTCTATGGCTACACCTTC
cdr3_aa: CASTLRRVYGYTF

d_call: -
v_call: TRBV19
j_call: TRBJ2-1
clone_size: -
cdr3_nt: TGTGCCAGTAGTATAGTGGTCAAAACAGACAATGAGCAGTTCTTC
cdr3_aa: CASSIVVKTDNEQFF

d_call: -
v_call: TRBV10-3
j_call: TRBJ2-7
clone_size: -
cdr3_nt: TGTGCCATCAGTGAGGGAGGGCGGAGTTCCTACGAGCAGTACTTC
cdr3_aa: CAISEGGRSSYEQYF